Here is one TCR beta chain with its context. Its specificity is not known. V lost 6 bases, J lost 4 bases, and 10 bases lay in between. Germline V CDR1 and CDR2: LNHDA, SQIVND (reference sequence). The CDR3 runs to 13 residues. The PCR was carried out with 60 Vbeta primers and 13 Jbeta primers. Generated by immunoSEQ multiplex PCR, the TCRdb table keeps only in-frame clones and is missing some. The sample lists more than 80,000 clones, around 85% occurring once. This record comes from a study of cytomegalovirus exposure and HLA in healthy donors. Across the study: Early released data comprised around 80 million unique TCRs from HLA-typed donors.

The study's findings and limits: A later analysis showed TCR association rates differing by HLA locus, peaking at DRB1 and lowest at HLA-C.

This chain joins TRBV19 and TRBJ2-1, with D maybe TRBD2 (6 bases). The source is a girl aged 2 to 9 in good health and CMV-seropositive. The sample comprised PBMCs. CDR3 nucleotides: TGTGCCAGTAGACCCGGGACTTACAATGAGCAGTTCTTC. Its protein is CASRPGTYNEQFF.